This T cell receptor beta chain is from a study of blood T cell repertoires in COVID-19. Libraries were prepared by immunoSEQ multiplex PCR; TCRdb keeps only in-frame clonotypes and omits some of them. The sample lists around 81,000 clones; around four fifths were seen once. The CDR3 loop spans 13 amino acids. CDR1 and CDR2 from the germline V gene are MNHEY and SMNVEV (reference sequence). V was pared by 4 bases and J by 4 bases, with 10 bases between. Sequenced input: peripheral blood. The clonotype comes from a man in his forties or fifties with acute or convalescent COVID-19. V and J are TRBV27 and TRBJ2-5, with D possibly being TRBD2 (5 bases). CDR3 bases: TGTGCCAGCAGTTCCCGACTAAGAGAGACCCAGTACTTC. Protein: CASSSRLRETQYF.